Sequencing of this TCR beta chain was carried out in a study of patients and donors after allogeneic stem cell transplantation. CDR3 length: 17 amino acids. Trimming left V 6 bases short and J 3 bases short, with 22 bases between. CDR1 is SGHDT, CDR2 YYEEEE, per germline. TCRdb processed the RT-PCR reads anew with MiXCR; each CDR3 protein has one entry. In the table there are about a million distinct CDR3 sequences, approximately 19% of which are singletons. The sample consisted of blood, either unsorted or a sorted T cell fraction (not recorded which). The chain couples TRBV5-6 to TRBJ2-1; the D gene is possibly TRBD2 (7 bases). This sequence was found in a human donor who was either an allogeneic HSCT recipient or a stem cell or donor lymphocyte infusion donor (not recorded which). It is not recorded whose cells these are; they may come from a transplant donor. CDR3 nucleotide sequence: TGTGCCAGCACCCCAACCCTCGGCGGGGGCCTCTACAATGAGCAGTTCTTC. It translates to CASTPTLGGGLYNEQFF.